This T cell receptor (beta chain) was documented in a study of low-dose radiotherapy and immunotherapy resistance in tumors. Primers targeting TRAV and TRBV primed first-strand cDNA, covering alpha and beta chains. A constant-region primer paired with the V-primer adapter amplified TCRs over roughly 18 PCR cycles. One entry per CDR3 protein, called by TCRdb with MiXCR from the reads. The sample lists 45,000 to 75,000 distinct CDR3 sequences; around 27% were seen once. The CDR3 runs 17 residues. The V end was cut by 4 bases, the J end by 0 bases, with 17 bases between. Germline CDR1 and CDR2: SGHKS and YYEKEE (reference sequence). Time point denoted: before trial treatment. By share, this clonotype ranks as medium-sized.

The chain has TRBV5-5 and TRBJ2-1; D might be TRBD1 or TRBD2, each matching 5 bases. The TCR sequence derives from a male donor with prostate cancer. This specimen was PBMCs, taken before treatment. CDR3 sequence (DNA): TGTGCCAGCAGCCCGGGACGTCTGATGAGCTCCTACAATGAGCAGTTCTTC. Residues: CASSPGRLMSSYNEQFF.